A few counts support the clone carrying this T cell receptor beta chain. Its antigen is as yet unknown. The sequenced template was cDNA made from the entire isolated RNA. Method: immunoSEQ multiplex PCR; TCRdb's copy keeps in-frame clones and lacks some. This sample has about 710,000 clones, with around 15% found just once. This record comes from a study of beta chain features in type 1 diabetes. Overall study findings and caveats: Moderate but significant shortening of TCRB CDR3s was recorded in all four CD4+ subsets from Type 1 diabetes patients. It was among patients, rather than healthy donors, that naive, central memory and Treg TCRB repertoires appeared more similar. It was possible that PCR favored shorter templates, equally so in patients and controls.

Germline values: CDR1 SGDLS, CDR2 YYNGEE. This CDR3 spans 14 amino acids. The V and J ends lost 0 bases and 1 base respectively, with 5 bases between them. V is TRBV9 and J is TRBJ2-1; D uncertain. The source of this sequence is a man younger than 35 with type 1 diabetes. What was sequenced was naive CD4+ T cells from blood. CDR3: CASSVAFSYNEQFF. CDR3 DNA: TGTGCCAGCAGCGTAGCTTTTTCCTACAATGAGCAGTTCTTC. Combining the CDR3 with reference TRBV9 and TRBJ2-1 gives the whole variable domain DSGVTQTPKHLITATGQRVTLRCSPRSGDLSVYWYQQSLDQGLQFLIQYYNGEERAKGNILERFSAQQFPDLHSELNLSSLELGDSALYFCASSVAFSYNEQFFGPGTRLTVL.